What follows are 28 T cell receptor beta chains derived from one specimen sequenced in a study of circulating CD8 cells and anti-PD-1 response in melanoma. From live CD3+CD8+TCRalphabeta+ cells, four PD-1 and/or TIGIT subsets were sorted. Each library started from 15 ng of total RNA using the QIAseq Immune Repertoire TCR panel. TCRdb analysed the reads with MiXCR anew, one entry per CDR3 protein. The sample consists of roughly 250 distinct CDR3 sequences, approximately 6.4% of them appearing once. Sample: CD8+ T cells from PBMCs, taken at baseline or after one month of anti-PD-1 therapy (not recorded which). Source of these receptors: a human donor with melanoma.

This clonotype was recorded a few times. A much more abundant neighbour one base away suggests this may be a read error. V gene TRBV2 combines with J gene TRBJ2-7; TRBD2 might be the D (5 bases). Germline CDR1 reads SNHLY; CDR2 reads FYNNEI. Trimming removed 7 bases at V and 2 bases at J, with 9 bases between. The CDR3 runs 12 residues. The CDR3 reads CASKGVTYEQYF. The CDR3 coding sequence is TGTGCCAGCAAGGGAGTCACCTACGAGCAGTACTTC. Full variable domain (missing parts from reference TRBV2 and TRBJ2-7): EPEVTQTPSHQVTQMGQEVILRCVPISNHLYFYWYRQILGQKVEFLVSFYNNEISEKSEIFDDQFSVERPDGSNFTLKIRSTKLEDSAMYFCASKGVTYEQYFGPGTRLTVT.

This clonotype is categorized as medium-sized. As DNA, the CDR3 is TGTGCCAGCAGCGTATTAATGCGGGATACTGAGCAGTTCTTC. This codes for CASSVLMRDTEQFF. This rearrangement joins TRBV9 to TRBJ2-1; tentatively, D is TRBD2 (6 bases). The CDR3 is made up of 14 amino acids. Germline CDR1 and CDR2: SGDLS and YYNGEE. The V and J ends lost 1 base and 9 bases respectively, with 14 bases between them. Using reference TRBV9 and TRBJ2-1 for the parts outside the CDR3, the full variable domain is DSGVTQTPKHLITATGQRVTLRCSPRSGDLSVYWYQQSLDQGLQFLIQYYNGEERAKGNILERFSAQQFPDLHSELNLSSLELGDSALYFCASSVLMRDTEQFFGPGTRLTVL.

By proportion, this clonotype is large. V and J are TRBV3-1 and TRBJ2-3; a possible D gene is TRBD2 (5 bases). Germline lookup yields CDR1 LGHDT and CDR2 YNNKEL (reference sequence). Deletions cut 4 bases from V and 2 bases from J, with 10 bases between. The CDR3 extends over 14 amino acids. The CDR3 nucleotides are TGTGCCAGCAGCCTTGGACTCACCACAGATACGCAGTATTTT. Translating it yields CASSLGLTTDTQYF.

This clonotype qualifies as medium-sized (0.01 to 0.1%). The CDR3 coding sequence is TGCAGTGCCAGGTCCGTTCCCGGGACAGATAACACCGGGGAGCTGTTTTTT. Its translation is CSARSVPGTDNTGELFF. The chain recombines TRBV20-1 with TRBJ2-2; 7 bases are a match to TRBD1. The CDR3 is made up of 17 amino acids. V trimming: 6 bases; J trimming: 2 bases; junction bases outside the gene matches: 15. The germline V gene has CDR1 DFQATT and CDR2 SNEGSKA (reference sequence).

Within the sample, this clonotype is large. The chain couples TRBV20-1 to TRBJ1-5, with unresolved D. This CDR3 has 16 residues. V was pared by 3 bases and J by 1 base, with 16 bases between. The germline gives CDR1 DFQATT, CDR2 SNEGSKA (reference sequence). CDR3 region: CSASSPALPSNQPQHF. CDR3 DNA sequence: TGCAGTGCTAGTAGTCCGGCCTTGCCGAGCAATCAGCCCCAGCATTTT.

By share, this clonotype ranks as large (0.1 to 1%). This chain connects TRBV28 to TRBJ1-2, with unresolved D. V shed 1 base and J shed 5 bases, with 14 bases lying between them. Looked up from germline, CDR1 is MDHEN and CDR2 is SYDVKM. The CDR3 extends over 15 amino acids. The CDR3 loop reads CASSLSSWGTYGYTF. DNA of the CDR3: TGTGCCAGCAGTTTATCAAGCTGGGGAACTTATGGCTACACCTTC.

By frequency in the sample, this clonotype is large. The chain has TRBV21-1 and TRBJ2-1; TRBD2, the table's D call, lacks a check against the DNA. TRBV21-1 counts as a pseudogene. CDR3 length equals 16 residues. Written as DNA, the CDR3 is TGTGCCAGCAGCAAACCAACTAGTCGACTCTACAATGAGCAGTTCTTC. Translated: CASSKPTSRLYNEQFF.

By sample fraction, this clonotype is medium-sized. The chain combines TRBV29-1 with TRBJ1-4, with D perhaps TRBD1 (5 bases). V lost 4 bases and J 4 bases, leaving 13 bases between the germline ends. Per germline, CDR1 SQVTM and CDR2 ANQGSEA. CDR3 length: 14 residues. CDR3 protein: CSVGAGGINEKLFF. Here the CDR3 DNA reads TGCAGCGTTGGGGCCGGGGGTATTAATGAAAAACTGTTTTTT.

The V gene is TRBV6-2 or TRBV6-3, the J gene TRBJ2-1, with 7 bases that match TRBD2. The V and J ends lost 6 bases and 9 bases, in that order; junction bases with no gene match: 17. Germline CDR1 is MNHEY and CDR2 is SVGEGT. The CDR3 sequence is 16 residues long. For the CDR3, the DNA is TGTGCCAGCAGAACGGGATTAGCGGGTATGCTCACTGAGCAGTTCTTC. Its translation: CASRTGLAGMLTEQFF.

This clonotype is categorized as large. This sequence joins TRBV20-1 and TRBJ2-1; weak D call: TRBD1 (6 bases). Germline CDR1 reads DFQATT; CDR2 reads SNEGSKA (reference sequence). The CDR3 is 14 amino acids. Trimming took off 6 bases at V and 9 bases at J, with 21 bases between the two ends. The CDR3 is CSATGTRDTGEQFF. The CDR3 DNA sequence: TGCAGTGCAACCGGGACACGGGACACGGGTGAGCAGTTCTTC.

This clonotype is large. The V call is TRBV13, the J call TRBJ2-7; a weak D match, TRBD1 (5 bases). The CDR3 is 11 amino acids. V was trimmed by 5 bases and J by 7 bases, leaving 9 bases between them. Germline CDR1 PRHDT, CDR2 FYEKMQ (reference sequence). The CDR3 is CASSLHREQYF. The CDR3 coding sequence is TGTGCCAGCAGCCTACACAGGGAGCAGTACTTC.

By share, this clonotype counts as large. The rearrangement links TRBV2 to TRBJ2-7; D may be TRBD2 (5 bases). Germline CDR1 SNHLY, CDR2 FYNNEI. The ends were cut back, 7 bases at V and 2 bases at J, with 9 bases in the middle. The CDR3 covers 12 residues. CDR3 sequence (DNA): TGTGCCAGCAAGGGAGTCGCCTACGAGCAGTACTTC. Its translation: CASKGVAYEQYF.

Points on this clonotype: This sequence may be a read error, since a much larger clone differs from it by one base. V usage is TRBV9 and J usage is TRBJ2-7; TRBD1 is a possible D gene (6 bases). The V and J ends lost 3 bases and 1 base respectively, with 14 bases between them. Germline V gene lookup returns CDR1 SGDLS and CDR2 YYNGEE. The CDR3 is made up of 15 amino acids. CDR3 DNA sequence: TGTGCCAGCAGCGCCGTGACAGGTGCATCCTACGAGCAGTACTTC. The encoded protein is CASSAVTGASYEQYF.

This clonotype was picked up a small number of times. With a much larger clone just one base away, this may be a read error. This CDR3 fails to terminate in the conserved phenylalanine or tryptophan, so it likely reflects a read error. V usage is TRBV2 and J usage is TRBJ2-7, with a weak D call TRBD2 (6 bases). Germline V gene lookup returns CDR1 SNHLY and CDR2 FYNNEI. This CDR3 has 15 residues. Trimming left V 4 bases short and J 4 bases short, with 17 bases between. As DNA, the CDR3 is TGTGCCAGCAGTGCACTAGCTAGCCCCCCGTACGAGCAGTACTCC. Encoded protein: CASSALASPPYEQYS.

V is TRBV4-2 and J is TRBJ2-1, with unresolved D. V lost 0 bases and J 4 bases, leaving 7 bases between the germline ends. Germline V gene lookup returns CDR1 LGHNA and CDR2 YNFKEQ. The CDR3 length is 14 residues. The CDR3 region is CASSQEAYYNEQFF. CDR3 nucleotide sequence: TGTGCCAGCAGCCAAGAGGCGTATTACAATGAGCAGTTCTTC.

This clonotype is medium-sized. The CDR3 DNA follows: TGTGCCAGCAGTTTAATCGGTCGGGGGGGCTTGCGCAATGAGCAGTTCTTC. It encodes CASSLIGRGGLRNEQFF. V and J are TRBV28 and TRBJ2-1; 8 bases line up with TRBD2. After removal of 2 bases from V and 6 bases from J, the junction contained 12 bases not matched to a gene. The length of the CDR3 is 17 residues. Germline V gene data show CDR1 as MDHEN and CDR2 as SYDVKM.

This clonotype is judged large. This rearrangement joins TRBV9 to TRBJ2-7, with TRBD1 identical over 8 bases. The CDR3 loop spans 15 amino acids. V lost 3 bases to trimming and J lost 1 base; unmatched junction nucleotides: 6. Germline V lookup: CDR1 SGDLS, CDR2 YYNGEE. The CDR3 bases are TGTGCCAGCAGCGCCGGGACAGGTGCATCCTACGAGCAGTACTTC. Amino acid sequence: CASSAGTGASYEQYF.

By share, this clonotype counts as large. At one end the junction does not follow the germline gene, possibly because of a read error. The V call is TRBV2, the J call TRBJ2-4, with 8 bases matching TRBD1. CDR3 size: 16 residues. CDR1 is SNHLY, CDR2 FYNNEI, per germline. The CDR3 protein is CASREAGGAAKNIQYF. The CDR3 DNA is TGTGCCAGCAGGGAAGCAGGGGGCGCGGCCAAAAACATTCAGTACTTC.

Within the sample, this clonotype is large. This rearrangement joins TRBV20-1 to TRBJ2-7; maybe TRBD2 (6 bases). This CDR3 has 12 amino acids. V lost 1 base, J lost 3 bases, and 7 bases lay in between. The germline V gene encodes CDR1 DFQATT and CDR2 SNEGSKA (reference sequence). CDR3 in amino acids: CSARVADYEQYF. In nucleotides, the CDR3 is TGCAGTGCTAGAGTAGCGGACTACGAGCAGTACTTC.

By sample fraction, this clonotype is large. The rearrangement links TRBV2 to TRBJ2-1; TRBD2 matches at 8 bases. With 6 bases clipped from V and 5 bases from J, the junction kept 9 bases outside the gene matches. CDR1 and CDR2 (germline): SNHLY, FYNNEI. This CDR3 contains 15 residues. CDR3: CASSAGTSRNNEQFF. The CDR3 DNA reads as TGTGCCAGCAGCGCCGGGACTAGTCGGAACAATGAGCAGTTCTTC.

A few counts support this clonotype. Since a much larger clone is just one base distant, this may be a read error. The chain uses TRBV18 and TRBJ1-5; no definite D call. This CDR3 has 15 residues. V dropped 9 bases and J dropped 0 bases, with 15 bases sitting between them. Germline V lookup: CDR1 KGHSH, CDR2 LQKENI. The CDR3: CARSAVGYSNQPQHF. The CDR3 bases are TGTGCCAGATCCGCAGTTGGATATAGCAATCAGCCCCAGCATTTT.

This clonotype is classed as medium-sized. The V call is TRBV29-1, the J call TRBJ2-7; D assignment may be TRBD1 or TRBD2 (5 bases each). Germline values: CDR1 SQVTM, CDR2 ANQGSEA. CDR3 length equals 16 residues. V was shortened by 1 base and J by 2 bases, with 18 bases between the two germline ends. CDR3 coding DNA: TGCAGCGTTGAAGGTCGGGACCCCTTAGGGGCCTACGAGCAGTACTTC. Translation gives CSVEGRDPLGAYEQYF.

By share of the sample, this clonotype is large (0.1 to 1%). The chain links TRBV24-1 to TRBJ1-1; D remains ambiguous. The ends were cut back, 9 bases at V and 5 bases at J, with 15 bases in the middle. The CDR3 covers 13 residues. The germline CDR1 and CDR2 sequences are KGHDR and SFDVKD. Here the CDR3 reads CATARRTGTEAFF. CDR3 sequence (DNA): TGTGCCACCGCCCGGCGGACCGGGACTGAAGCTTTCTTT.

The chain links TRBV14 to TRBJ2-7; D tentatively fits TRBD1 or TRBD2 (5 bases each). Trimming pared 0 bases from V and 7 bases from J, leaving 19 bases between. The CDR3 runs 16 residues. Germline CDR1 and CDR2: SGHDN and FVKESK. The CDR3 region is CASSQDFGRDQWEQYF. CDR3 in DNA: TGTGCCAGCAGCCAAGATTTTGGCAGGGACCAGTGGGAGCAGTACTTC.

This clonotype ranks as large. CDR3 loop: CASSGHPRGKAEAFF. The DNA for the CDR3 is TGTGCCAGTAGCGGACATCCCAGGGGGAAGGCTGAAGCTTTCTTT. The chain carries TRBV19 and TRBJ1-1; 7 bases are shared with TRBD1. This CDR3 contains 15 residues. J lost 6 bases, V lost 6 bases, and 13 bases had no gene match. Per the germline V gene, CDR1 is LNHDA and CDR2 is SQIVND (reference sequence).

This clonotype has only a few counts. A much larger clonotype is one base distant, so this may be a read error. No conserved phenylalanine or tryptophan is present at the end of the CDR3, so a read error is the likely explanation. The chain is built from TRBV28 and TRBJ1-5; maybe TRBD1 (6 bases). Germline V gives CDR1 MDHEN, CDR2 SYDVKM. Trimming took 6 bases from V and 0 from J, leaving 12 bases between them. The CDR3 has 15 residues. In DNA, the CDR3 is TGTGCCAGCAGATACAGGGTCTTTAGCAATCAGCCCCAGCATTCT. This gives the protein CASRYRVFSNQPQHS.

This clonotype is judged medium-sized. The V call is TRBV6-6, the J call TRBJ2-1; D call uncertain. The V and J ends lost 5 bases and 0 bases respectively, with 14 bases between them. This CDR3 is built from 16 residues. Germline-derived CDR1 and CDR2 are MNHNY and SVGAGI (reference sequence). The CDR3 spells CASSPPAVSSYNEQFF. The DNA for the CDR3 is TGTGCCAGCAGTCCTCCCGCGGTGAGCTCCTACAATGAGCAGTTCTTC.

This clonotype was detected a few times. The genes are TRBV15 and TRBJ1-1, with TRBD1 as a possible D gene (6 bases). There are 18 residues in the CDR3. Per germline, CDR1 LNHNV and CDR2 YYDKDF (reference sequence). V lost 0 bases and J 5 bases, leaving 22 bases between the germline ends. CDR3 sequence: CATSRDLVQYRAGTEAFF. The CDR3 DNA sequence: TGTGCCACCAGCAGAGATCTCGTCCAGTACAGGGCGGGTACTGAAGCTTTCTTT.